The clone carrying this TCR beta chain was picked up one time. No antigen is known for it. Repertoires were generated with immunoSEQ multiplex PCR, while TCRdb's copy carries only in-frame clones and drops some. The sample consists of roughly 150,000 clones, 90% to 95% of them appearing once. The data belong to a study of T cell responses to AZD1222 COVID-19 vaccine. Study-wide findings and caveats: Repertoires were obtained solely post-peak T cell response.

Trimming shortened V by 0 bases and J by 3 bases, and 15 bases separated the two germline ends. The germline gives CDR1 SGHRS, CDR2 YFSETQ. The CDR3 is made up of 16 amino acids. Sequenced here: peripheral blood, sampled 28 days after the second AZD1222 dose. The chain is built from TRBV5-1 and TRBJ1-1; D is possibly TRBD1 (6 bases). The origin of this receptor is an adult who received the AZD1222 COVID-19 vaccine. CDR3 residues: CASSLDRAGGYTEAFF. The CDR3 DNA reads TGCGCCAGCAGCTTGGACAGGGCAGGAGGATACACTGAAGCTTTCTTT.